The clone carrying this T cell receptor (beta chain) was detected a few times. What it recognizes is unknown. The data derive from a study of CD8 T cells in ankylosing spondylitis. Study results and limitations: A motif in TCR beta, a set of roughly 8 highly homologous variants, appeared characteristic of ankylosing spondylitis blood. Reported data indicate significant enrichment of disease-linked clones within matched ankylosing spondylitis synovial fluid. CD8+ by phenotype, disease-linked clones were relatively rare in peripheral blood.

Library preparation for TCR beta used quantitative 5'-RACE with molecular barcodes. In TCRdb, the 5' RACE reads were re-called with MiXCR into one record per CDR3 protein. The sample carries around 120,000 distinct CDR3 sequences, about a tenth recorded once. Germline CDR1 reads SGHRS; CDR2 reads YFSETQ. The CDR3 length is 16 residues. The V segment lost 5 bases and the J segment 6 bases; nucleotides outside the gene matches: 14. The chain couples TRBV5-1 to TRBJ2-7; 10 bases line up with TRBD2. The TCR comes from a male donor with ankylosing spondylitis or in good health (not recorded which). Sequencing was performed on blood, either unsorted or a sorted T cell fraction (not recorded which). The CDR3 bases are TGCGCCAGCAGGGAATTAGCGGGAGGAAAATCCGGCGAGCAGTACTTC. The encoded protein is CASRELAGGKSGEQYF.